Listed here are 5 T cell receptor beta chains from one sample, sequenced in a study of blood T cell repertoires in COVID-19. Only in-frame clones appear in the TCRdb table, and some are missing; sequencing was by immunoSEQ multiplex PCR. The sample has 30,000 to 35,000 clones, around 80% seen once. The specimen sequenced was peripheral blood. All receptors come from a woman between 55 and 75 years old with acute or convalescent COVID-19.

The chain combines TRBV2 with TRBJ1-4; no firm D call. V dropped 4 bases and J dropped 0 bases, with 9 bases sitting between them. The CDR3 loop spans 15 amino acids. CDR1 is SNHLY and CDR2 is FYNNEI in the germline V gene. The CDR3 DNA reads as TGTGCCAGCAGTGCCCTTCCTGCAACTAATGAAAAACTGTTTTTT. Residues: CASSALPATNEKLFF.

This chain connects TRBV5-1 to TRBJ1-1; 9 bases map to TRBD1. This CDR3 is built from 16 residues. Germline V CDR1 and CDR2: SGHRS, YFSETQ. The trim removed 0 bases at V and 4 bases at J, leaving 7 bases unmatched. The CDR3 here is CASSLARTGEGTEAFF. In DNA, the CDR3 is TGCGCCAGCAGCTTGGCCAGGACAGGGGAGGGCACTGAAGCTTTCTTT. The complete variable domain, with remaining parts taken from reference TRBV5-1 and TRBJ1-1, reads KAGVTQTPRYLIKTRGQQVTLSCSPISGHRSVSWYQQTPGQGLQFLFEYFSETQRNKGNFPGRFSGRQFSNSRSEMNVSTLELGDSALYLCASSLARTGEGTEAFFGQGTRLTVV.

This chain joins TRBV5-1 and TRBJ2-5; D is perhaps TRBD2 (6 bases). Germline V gene data show CDR1 as SGHRS and CDR2 as YFSETQ. CDR3 length: 13 residues. The V end was cut by 3 bases, the J end by 4 bases, with 10 bases between. The CDR3 region is CASSWDFGETQYF. As DNA, the CDR3 is TGCGCCAGCAGCTGGGACTTCGGAGAGACCCAGTACTTC.

The rearrangement links TRBV6-6 to TRBJ2-3, with 9 bases lining up with TRBD2. The CDR3 consists of 16 residues. The junction had 5 bases not matched to a gene; V was cut back by 2 bases and J by 2 bases. Germline V gives CDR1 MNHNY, CDR2 SVGAGI (reference sequence). CDR3 coding DNA: TGTGCCAGCAGTTACGGGGCGGGGGGGCTCACAGATACGCAGTATTTT. Residues: CASSYGAGGLTDTQYF.

This chain connects TRBV2 to TRBJ1-1, with 8 bases fitting TRBD1. Germline V gives CDR1 SNHLY, CDR2 FYNNEI. The V gene end was trimmed by 6 bases and the J gene end by 3 bases; junction bases not matched to a gene: 6. This CDR3 spans 14 amino acids. The CDR3 spells CASRRTGLDTEAFF. Here the CDR3 DNA reads TGTGCCAGCAGGCGGACAGGGTTGGACACTGAAGCTTTCTTT.